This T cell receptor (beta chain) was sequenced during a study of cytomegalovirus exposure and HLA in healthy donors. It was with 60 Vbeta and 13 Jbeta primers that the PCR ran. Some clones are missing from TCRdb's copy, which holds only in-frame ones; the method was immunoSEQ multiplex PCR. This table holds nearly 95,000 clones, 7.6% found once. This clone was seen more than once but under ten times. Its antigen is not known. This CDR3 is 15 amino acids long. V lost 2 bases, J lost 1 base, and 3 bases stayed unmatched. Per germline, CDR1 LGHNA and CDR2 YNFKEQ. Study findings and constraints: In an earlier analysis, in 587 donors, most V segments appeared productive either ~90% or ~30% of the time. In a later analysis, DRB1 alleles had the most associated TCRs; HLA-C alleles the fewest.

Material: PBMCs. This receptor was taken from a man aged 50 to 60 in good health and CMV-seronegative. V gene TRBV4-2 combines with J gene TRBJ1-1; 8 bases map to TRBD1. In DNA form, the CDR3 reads TGTGCCAGCAGCCAACCGGACAGGGAGAACACTGAAGCTTTCTTT. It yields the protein CASSQPDRENTEAFF.